These 6 T cell receptor beta chains were all obtained from the same sample, sequenced in a study of cytomegalovirus exposure and HLA in healthy donors. The primer mix had 60 Vbeta and 13 Jbeta primers. Method: immunoSEQ multiplex PCR; TCRdb's copy keeps in-frame clones and lacks some. The sample shows 40,000 to 55,000 clones, over 70% of them seen only once. What was sequenced was PBMCs. The receptors stem from a man aged 18 to 30 in good health and CMV-seronegative.

The rearrangement links TRBV2 to TRBJ2-2, with 8 bases aligning to TRBD2. CDR3 size: 16 residues. Germline V gene sequence: CDR1 SNHLY, CDR2 FYNNEI. V gave up 4 bases and J gave up 0 bases; unmatched junction bases: 4. CDR3 nucleotides: TGTGCCAGCAGTGGGATTAGCGGGACGAACACCGGGGAGCTGTTTTTT. This gives the protein CASSGISGTNTGELFF. The full variable domain, its missing parts supplied by reference TRBV2 and TRBJ2-2, is EPEVTQTPSHQVTQMGQEVILRCVPISNHLYFYWYRQILGQKVEFLVSFYNNEISEKSEIFDDQFSVERPDGSNFTLKIRSTKLEDSAMYFCASSGISGTNTGELFFGEGSRLTVL.

This clone was counted between two and nine times. V gene TRBV2 combines with J gene TRBJ1-4; possibly TRBD1 for D (5 bases). Trimming stripped 1 base from V and 2 bases from J, with 8 bases between. Per the germline V gene, CDR1 is SNHLY and CDR2 is FYNNEI. The CDR3 is made up of 15 amino acids. The CDR3 here is CASSEDRTTNEKLFF. The CDR3 nucleotides are TGTGCCAGCAGTGAAGACAGGACCACTAATGAAAAACTGTTTTTT.

The chain combines TRBV6-5 with TRBJ1-4; 9 nucleotides align to TRBD1. The germline CDR1 and CDR2 sequences are MNHEY and SVGAGI. With V trimmed by 6 bases and J by 7 bases, 6 bases remained unmatched. The CDR3 contains 14 residues. The CDR3 sequence is CASRSGTGIEKLFF. CDR3 sequence (DNA): TGTGCCAGCAGGTCCGGGACAGGGATTGAAAAACTGTTTTTT.

V and J are TRBV5-4 and TRBJ2-7; D is unresolved. CDR3 length: 13 amino acids. V was shortened by 0 bases and J by 2 bases, with 6 bases between the two germline ends. Germline V gene data show CDR1 as SGHNT and CDR2 as YYREEE (reference sequence). CDR3 bases: TGTGCCAGCAGCTTGGGGCGGACCTACGAGCAGTACTTC. Translation: CASSLGRTYEQYF.

The chain is built from TRBV7-2 and TRBJ2-3; 7 bases fit TRBD2. Germline loops: CDR1 SGHTA, CDR2 FQGNSA. The length of the CDR3 is 14 residues. The J segment lost 4 bases and the V segment lost 6 bases, leaving 7 bases of the junction unmatched. The CDR3 sequence is CASRHSGLADTQYF. The CDR3 region has the DNA TGTGCCAGCAGACATAGCGGACTAGCAGATACGCAGTATTTT.

The CDR3 coding sequence is TGTGCCAGCAGCTTGCCGGGACTAGCGGGAGTCGACACAGATACGCAGTATTTT. Its translation: CASSLPGLAGVDTDTQYF. The chain employs TRBV5-4 and TRBJ2-3; TRBD2 aligns across 14 bases. With 1 base clipped from V and 2 bases from J, the junction kept 6 bases outside the gene matches. CDR1 is SGHNT, CDR2 YYREEE, per germline (reference sequence). CDR3 length equals 18 residues.